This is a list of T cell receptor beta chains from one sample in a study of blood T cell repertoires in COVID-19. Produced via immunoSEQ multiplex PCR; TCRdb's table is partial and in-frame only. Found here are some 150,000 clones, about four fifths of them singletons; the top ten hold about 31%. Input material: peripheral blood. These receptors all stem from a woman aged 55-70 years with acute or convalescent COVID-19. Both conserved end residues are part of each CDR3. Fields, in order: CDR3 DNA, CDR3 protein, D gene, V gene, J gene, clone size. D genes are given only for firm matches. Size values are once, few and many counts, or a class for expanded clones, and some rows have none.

CDR3 DNA: TGTGCCAGCAGCGATGAGCGGGGGCCCTACGAGCAGTACTTC; CDR3 protein: CASSDERGPYEQYF; D gene: TRBD2; V gene: TRBV5-6; J gene: TRBJ2-7; clone size: once
CDR3 DNA: TGTGCCATCAGTGAATACGGGGGGGCCTACAATGAGCAGTTCTTC; CDR3 protein: CAISEYGGAYNEQFF; D gene: TRBD2; V gene: TRBV10-3; J gene: TRBJ2-1; clone size: .
CDR3 DNA: TGCGCCAGCAGCTTCGCCGGGTCAGCTAATGAAAAACTGTTTTTT; CDR3 protein: CASSFAGSANEKLFF; D gene: .; V gene: TRBV5-1; J gene: TRBJ1-4; clone size: .
CDR3 DNA: TGTGCCAGCAGTTACGACAGGTCTAACGCTTTCTTT; CDR3 protein: CASSYDRSNAFF; D gene: .; V gene: TRBV6-6; J gene: TRBJ1-1; clone size: .
CDR3 DNA: TGTGCCAGCAAGATGACTAGCGGACAAGAGACCCAGTACTTC; CDR3 protein: CASKMTSGQETQYF; D gene: TRBD2; V gene: TRBV27; J gene: TRBJ2-5; clone size: .
CDR3 DNA: TGTGCCAGCAGCGCCTGGTTGGGGCCCACTGAAGCTTTCTTT; CDR3 protein: CASSAWLGPTEAFF; D gene: .; V gene: TRBV9; J gene: TRBJ1-1; clone size: .
CDR3 DNA: TGTGCCAGCAGCTTGTTCGCTAGCGGCTCTGGGGCCAACGTCCTGACTTTC; CDR3 protein: CASSLFASGSGANVLTF; D gene: TRBD2; V gene: TRBV5-5; J gene: TRBJ2-6; clone size: .
CDR3 DNA: TGTGCCAGCTCACGGAAGACGGGGTCTGATAATTCACCCCTCCACTTT; CDR3 protein: CASSRKTGSDNSPLHF; D gene: .; V gene: TRBV18; J gene: TRBJ1-6; clone size: .
CDR3 DNA: TGTGCCAGCAGCCGCAAACAGGGGGGGTTGAGTGAAAAACTGTTTTTT; CDR3 protein: CASSRKQGGLSEKLFF; D gene: TRBD1; V gene: TRBV4-2; J gene: TRBJ1-4; clone size: .
CDR3 DNA: TGCGCCAGCAGCCAAGCCGAGTTATATAGCAATCAGCCCCAGCATTTT; CDR3 protein: CASSQAELYSNQPQHF; D gene: .; V gene: TRBV4-1; J gene: TRBJ1-5; clone size: few
CDR3 DNA: TGCGCCAGCAGCCCAGGGATTCTCACAGATACGCAGTATTTT; CDR3 protein: CASSPGILTDTQYF; D gene: .; V gene: TRBV5-1; J gene: TRBJ2-3; clone size: .
CDR3 DNA: TGTGCCAGCACAGGGCCTCCCTCTGGAAACACCATATATTTT; CDR3 protein: CASTGPPSGNTIYF; D gene: .; V gene: TRBV6-5; J gene: TRBJ1-3; clone size: .
CDR3 DNA: TGTGCCAGCAGCCGCGGGACAGGGATGAACACTGAAGCTTTCTTT; CDR3 protein: CASSRGTGMNTEAFF; D gene: TRBD1; V gene: TRBV3-1/TRBV3-2; J gene: TRBJ1-1; clone size: .
CDR3 DNA: TGTGCCAGTAGTTGGGCAGACCAAGAGACCCAGTACTTC; CDR3 protein: CASSWADQETQYF; D gene: .; V gene: TRBV19; J gene: TRBJ2-5; clone size: .
CDR3 DNA: TGTGCCAGCAGTGAATCGGAGGTTAGCTCTGGAAACACCATATATTTT; CDR3 protein: CASSESEVSSGNTIYF; D gene: .; V gene: TRBV25-1; J gene: TRBJ1-3; clone size: .
CDR3 DNA: TGCGCCAGCAGCCCGACTAGCGGGGGGGCCAGGGATACGCAGTATTTT; CDR3 protein: CASSPTSGGARDTQYF; D gene: TRBD2; V gene: TRBV5-1; J gene: TRBJ2-3; clone size: .
CDR3 DNA: TGTGCCACCCTACCCCCGAGGTGGGGCTACACCTTC; CDR3 protein: CATLPPRWGYTF; D gene: .; V gene: TRBV6-5; J gene: TRBJ1-2; clone size: .
CDR3 DNA: TGTGCCAGCGGGGCCCAACAGGAAAAACTGTTTTTT; CDR3 protein: CASGAQQEKLFF; D gene: .; V gene: TRBV6-5; J gene: TRBJ1-4; clone size: .
CDR3 DNA: TGTGCAAGTCGCTTACTCCTAGACTCTGGAAACACCATATATTTT; CDR3 protein: CASRLLLDSGNTIYF; D gene: .; V gene: TRBV12-2; J gene: TRBJ1-3; clone size: .
CDR3 DNA: TGTGCCAGCAGCTTGGCCTCGGGGGGAATTTATGGCTACACCTTC; CDR3 protein: CASSLASGGIYGYTF; D gene: .; V gene: TRBV5-8; J gene: TRBJ1-2; clone size: .
CDR3 DNA: TGTGCCAGCAGCAAAGTCCTGGGACAGGGGGCCCGAAACACCATATATTTT; CDR3 protein: CASSKVLGQGARNTIYF; D gene: .; V gene: TRBV21-1; J gene: TRBJ1-3; clone size: .
CDR3 DNA: TGTGCCAGCAGCTTAGTAAGACAGGACACAGATACGCAGTATTTT; CDR3 protein: CASSLVRQDTDTQYF; D gene: .; V gene: TRBV7-9; J gene: TRBJ2-3; clone size: .
CDR3 DNA: TGTGCCAGCAGCTTTCCGGGTAGTGGCGGTGGCACCGGGGAGCTGTTTTTT; CDR3 protein: CASSFPGSGGGTGELFF; D gene: .; V gene: TRBV21-1; J gene: TRBJ2-2; clone size: .